A selection of T cell receptor beta chains follows, all from one sample in a study of T cells after yellow fever vaccination. TCRdb reprocessed the 5' RACE reads with MiXCR, giving one entry per CDR3 protein. The sample includes fewer than 350,000 distinct CDR3 sequences, 8% to 10% of them seen just once. Sequenced material: PBMCs, taken on the day of the first yellow fever vaccination. The receptors here all came from a young man who received the YFV17D yellow fever vaccine. Both conserved end residues are part of each CDR3. The order of the fields is D gene, clone size, V gene, CDR3 length, J gene, CDR3 DNA, CDR3 protein. The D gene is left open where the match is weak. Rows give clone size only sometimes, using once, few, many, or a class for an expanded clone.

d_call: NA
clone_size: NA
v_call: TRBV5-1
cdr3_length: 15
j_call: TRBJ2-5
cdr3_nt: TGCGCCAGCAGCTTGGTTGGCAACGCTGAAGAGACCCAGTACTTC
cdr3_aa: CASSLVGNAEETQYF

d_call: NA
clone_size: many
v_call: TRBV7-3
cdr3_length: 13
j_call: TRBJ2-1
cdr3_nt: TGTGCCAGCAGCTCCGGACCCAACAATGAGCAGTTCTTC
cdr3_aa: CASSSGPNNEQFF

d_call: NA
clone_size: few
v_call: TRBV7-3
cdr3_length: 14
j_call: TRBJ1-2
cdr3_nt: TGTGCCAGCAGCTTAATTGTGAGTGTCTATGGCTACACCTTC
cdr3_aa: CASSLIVSVYGYTF

d_call: NA
clone_size: NA
v_call: TRBV6-6
cdr3_length: 12
j_call: TRBJ2-1
cdr3_nt: TGTGCCACGGAGGACATCAAGGATGAGCAGTTCTTC
cdr3_aa: CATEDIKDEQFF

d_call: NA
clone_size: NA
v_call: TRBV11-2
cdr3_length: 15
j_call: TRBJ2-7
cdr3_nt: TGTGCCAGCAGCTTAGGGGGATGGGGTCCTACGACGCAGTACTTC
cdr3_aa: CASSLGGWGPTTQYF

d_call: NA
clone_size: few
v_call: TRBV19
cdr3_length: 15
j_call: TRBJ2-1
cdr3_nt: TGTGCCAGTAGTATGATTGGGGGGCCCTACAATGAGCAGTTCTTC
cdr3_aa: CASSMIGGPYNEQFF

d_call: NA
clone_size: few
v_call: TRBV24-1
cdr3_length: 16
j_call: TRBJ2-3
cdr3_nt: TGTGCCACCAGTGATCGCAGGAATTCTAGCACAGATACGCAGTATTTT
cdr3_aa: CATSDRRNSSTDTQYF

d_call: NA
clone_size: medium-sized
v_call: TRBV6-2/TRBV6-3
cdr3_length: 14
j_call: TRBJ1-5
cdr3_nt: TGTGCCAGCAGTGCAGGGGCAGGCAATCAGCCCCAGCATTTT
cdr3_aa: CASSAGAGNQPQHF

d_call: NA
clone_size: few
v_call: TRBV1
cdr3_length: 20
j_call: TRBJ2-2
cdr3_nt: TGCACCAGCAGCCAAAACACGCATACAGGGGGCGAAGGGGTCACCGGGGAGCTGTTTTTT
cdr3_aa: CTSSQNTHTGGEGVTGELFF

d_call: NA
clone_size: few
v_call: TRBV2
cdr3_length: 14
j_call: TRBJ1-5
cdr3_nt: TGTGCCAGCAGTGGGTCCACACCCAATCAGCCCCAGCATTTT
cdr3_aa: CASSGSTPNQPQHF

d_call: NA
clone_size: few
v_call: TRBV7-2
cdr3_length: 14
j_call: TRBJ1-5
cdr3_nt: TGTGCCAGCAGCTTCGTGGGGGCGAATCAGCCCCAGCATTTT
cdr3_aa: CASSFVGANQPQHF

d_call: NA
clone_size: few
v_call: TRBV19
cdr3_length: 16
j_call: TRBJ2-6
cdr3_nt: TGTGCCAGTAGTCAAGGACCCCGCTCTGGGGCCAACGTCCTGACTTTC
cdr3_aa: CASSQGPRSGANVLTF

d_call: NA
clone_size: NA
v_call: TRBV7-6
cdr3_length: 15
j_call: TRBJ2-2
cdr3_nt: TGTGCCAGCAGCCCCAGACCGGGTCCCACCGGGGAGCTGTTTTTT
cdr3_aa: CASSPRPGPTGELFF

d_call: NA
clone_size: many
v_call: TRBV20-1
cdr3_length: 14
j_call: TRBJ1-6
cdr3_nt: TGCAGTGCTATACAGAGCTCCTATAATTCACCCCTCCACTTT
cdr3_aa: CSAIQSSYNSPLHF

d_call: NA
clone_size: NA
v_call: TRBV4-3
cdr3_length: 17
j_call: TRBJ1-3
cdr3_nt: TGCGCCAGCAGCCAAGCCCCAGGGGAGTCCTCTGGAAACACCATATATTTT
cdr3_aa: CASSQAPGESSGNTIYF

d_call: NA
clone_size: many
v_call: TRBV19
cdr3_length: 16
j_call: TRBJ1-1
cdr3_nt: TGTGCCAGTAGTATAGAGGGGGGAAACTTGAACACTGAAGCTTTCTTT
cdr3_aa: CASSIEGGNLNTEAFF

d_call: NA
clone_size: few
v_call: TRBV7-2
cdr3_length: 12
j_call: TRBJ1-3
cdr3_nt: TGTGCCAGCAGCTTCCCCCAAAACACCATATATTTT
cdr3_aa: CASSFPQNTIYF

d_call: NA
clone_size: many
v_call: TRBV6-2/TRBV6-3
cdr3_length: 16
j_call: TRBJ2-5
cdr3_nt: TGTGCCAGCAGCTCACAATGGGGATTCGGTGGCGAGACCCAGTACTTC
cdr3_aa: CASSSQWGFGGETQYF

d_call: NA
clone_size: NA
v_call: TRBV6-2/TRBV6-3
cdr3_length: 11
j_call: TRBJ1-1
cdr3_nt: TGTGCCAGCAGGGACACGACTGAAGCTTTCTTT
cdr3_aa: CASRDTTEAFF

d_call: TRBD1
clone_size: few
v_call: TRBV7-2
cdr3_length: 16
j_call: TRBJ1-4
cdr3_nt: TGTGCCAGCAGCTTAGACTCCAGGGGGGCCGGCGAAAAACTGTTTTTT
cdr3_aa: CASSLDSRGAGEKLFF

d_call: NA
clone_size: NA
v_call: TRBV5-1
cdr3_length: 15
j_call: TRBJ2-1
cdr3_nt: TGCGCCACCAAACCCGGGCAACCCACCTACAATGAGCAGTTCTTC
cdr3_aa: CATKPGQPTYNEQFF

d_call: NA
clone_size: many
v_call: TRBV12-3/TRBV12-4
cdr3_length: 15
j_call: TRBJ1-4
cdr3_nt: TGTGCCAGCAGTTCTGGGGGAAAACGTAATGAAAAACTGTTTTTT
cdr3_aa: CASSSGGKRNEKLFF

d_call: NA
clone_size: few
v_call: TRBV30
cdr3_length: 13
j_call: TRBJ1-5
cdr3_nt: TGTGCCTGGAGTGTTACTAGCAATCAGCCCCAGCATTTT
cdr3_aa: CAWSVTSNQPQHF

d_call: TRBD2
clone_size: NA
v_call: TRBV5-1
cdr3_length: 18
j_call: TRBJ2-1
cdr3_nt: TGCGCCAGCAGCCTTTGGACTAGCGGGGGGAGCTCCTACAATGAGCAGTTCTTC
cdr3_aa: CASSLWTSGGSSYNEQFF

d_call: NA
clone_size: few
v_call: TRBV20-1
cdr3_length: 12
j_call: TRBJ2-1
cdr3_nt: TGCAGTGCTAGAGAGCAGGAGGATGAGCAGTTCTTC
cdr3_aa: CSAREQEDEQFF

d_call: NA
clone_size: NA
v_call: TRBV9
cdr3_length: 15
j_call: TRBJ1-4
cdr3_nt: TGTGCCAGCAGCCCACCGGGAAGACGCCCCGAAAAACAGTTTTTT
cdr3_aa: CASSPPGRRPEKQFF

d_call: NA
clone_size: few
v_call: TRBV29-1
cdr3_length: 12
j_call: TRBJ2-3
cdr3_nt: TGCAGCGTTGGAGGGGCGGAAGATACGCAGTATTTT
cdr3_aa: CSVGGAEDTQYF

d_call: NA
clone_size: NA
v_call: TRBV6-1
cdr3_length: 13
j_call: TRBJ1-2
cdr3_nt: TGTGCCAGCAGTCCCGACAGTACCCGGGGCTACACCTTC
cdr3_aa: CASSPDSTRGYTF

d_call: TRBD2
clone_size: few
v_call: TRBV6-1
cdr3_length: 14
j_call: TRBJ2-3
cdr3_nt: TGTGCCAGCAGGCGGGGGGAAACCACAGATACGCAGTATTTT
cdr3_aa: CASRRGETTDTQYF

d_call: TRBD2
clone_size: many
v_call: TRBV4-2
cdr3_length: 16
j_call: TRBJ2-1
cdr3_nt: TGTGCCAGCAGCCAAGTGATGGGACTAGGCGACAATGAGCAGTTCTTC
cdr3_aa: CASSQVMGLGDNEQFF

d_call: TRBD2
clone_size: many
v_call: TRBV10-3
cdr3_length: 12
j_call: TRBJ2-1
cdr3_nt: TGTGCCAGCGCGGCGGGGGTAAATGAGCAGTTCTTC
cdr3_aa: CASAAGVNEQFF

d_call: NA
clone_size: many
v_call: TRBV7-2
cdr3_length: 16
j_call: TRBJ2-2
cdr3_nt: TGTGCCAGCAGCTTAGCCACAGCCTGGGGCGCCGGGGAGCTGTTTTTT
cdr3_aa: CASSLATAWGAGELFF

d_call: TRBD1
clone_size: many
v_call: TRBV12-3/TRBV12-4
cdr3_length: 14
j_call: TRBJ2-7
cdr3_nt: TGTGCCAGCAGTCCGACAGGGGACTCACGCGAGCAGTACTTC
cdr3_aa: CASSPTGDSREQYF

d_call: NA
clone_size: NA
v_call: TRBV12-3/TRBV12-4
cdr3_length: 12
j_call: TRBJ1-6
cdr3_nt: TGTGCCAGCAGGGATTCCCGACAACCCCTCCACTTT
cdr3_aa: CASRDSRQPLHF

d_call: NA
clone_size: NA
v_call: TRBV2
cdr3_length: 16
j_call: TRBJ2-3
cdr3_nt: TGTGCCAGCAGTGAATTAGGAGGAGGGCTCACAGATACGCAGTATTTT
cdr3_aa: CASSELGGGLTDTQYF

d_call: TRBD2
clone_size: NA
v_call: TRBV12-3/TRBV12-4
cdr3_length: 15
j_call: TRBJ2-7
cdr3_nt: TGTGCCAGCAGCCCCGTCGGGAGCGGGGGGGCTAAAAAGTACTTC
cdr3_aa: CASSPVGSGGAKKYF

d_call: NA
clone_size: many
v_call: TRBV12-3/TRBV12-4
cdr3_length: 14
j_call: TRBJ2-5
cdr3_nt: TGTGCCAGCAGCCAACAGGGGGGGATGGAGACCCAGTACTTC
cdr3_aa: CASSQQGGMETQYF

d_call: NA
clone_size: few
v_call: TRBV27
cdr3_length: 13
j_call: TRBJ1-5
cdr3_nt: TGTGCCAGCTGGCGGGGCGCCGGTCAGCCCCAGCATTTT
cdr3_aa: CASWRGAGQPQHF

d_call: TRBD1
clone_size: few
v_call: TRBV12-3/TRBV12-4
cdr3_length: 15
j_call: TRBJ1-5
cdr3_nt: TGTGCCAGCAGCCGACAGGGGGATGCAAGTCAGCCCCAGCATTTT
cdr3_aa: CASSRQGDASQPQHF

d_call: TRBD1
clone_size: few
v_call: TRBV6-1
cdr3_length: 15
j_call: TRBJ2-1
cdr3_nt: TGTGCCAGCAGAGCGGGACAGGGTAACTACAATGAGCAGTTCTTC
cdr3_aa: CASRAGQGNYNEQFF

d_call: NA
clone_size: NA
v_call: TRBV6-5
cdr3_length: 14
j_call: TRBJ2-5
cdr3_nt: TGTGCCAGCAGTTACACAGGGTACCAAGAGACCCAGTACTTC
cdr3_aa: CASSYTGYQETQYF

d_call: NA
clone_size: NA
v_call: TRBV6-2/TRBV6-3
cdr3_length: 20
j_call: TRBJ2-4
cdr3_nt: TGTGCCAGCAGCCCCTCTTACACCATTCAGACTTGGCTAGCCAAAAACATTCAGTACTTC
cdr3_aa: CASSPSYTIQTWLAKNIQYF

d_call: TRBD1
clone_size: NA
v_call: TRBV5-4
cdr3_length: 16
j_call: TRBJ1-1
cdr3_nt: TGTGCCAGCAGCTTAGGGGGCAGCCGTAGGTACACTGAAGCTTTCTTT
cdr3_aa: CASSLGGSRRYTEAFF

d_call: NA
clone_size: few
v_call: TRBV4-1
cdr3_length: 16
j_call: TRBJ1-5
cdr3_nt: TGCGCCAGCAGCCAATCAAAGACCGGGAACTATCAGCCCCAGCATTTT
cdr3_aa: CASSQSKTGNYQPQHF

d_call: TRBD2
clone_size: few
v_call: TRBV7-8
cdr3_length: 12
j_call: TRBJ2-2
cdr3_nt: TGTGCCAGCATCAAGGGAGGGAGGGAGCTGTTTTTT
cdr3_aa: CASIKGGRELFF

d_call: NA
clone_size: many
v_call: TRBV5-1
cdr3_length: 14
j_call: TRBJ1-2
cdr3_nt: TGCGCCAGCAGGCCGGACTCAGGGACCGATGGCTACACCTTC
cdr3_aa: CASRPDSGTDGYTF

d_call: NA
clone_size: few
v_call: TRBV4-3
cdr3_length: 16
j_call: TRBJ1-1
cdr3_nt: TGCGCCAGCAGCCAAGAGGCCGGGATGATGAACACTGAAGCTTTCTTT
cdr3_aa: CASSQEAGMMNTEAFF

d_call: NA
clone_size: NA
v_call: TRBV3-1
cdr3_length: 12
j_call: TRBJ1-1
cdr3_nt: TGTGCCAGCAGCCAAGATATGGCCGAAGCTTTCTTT
cdr3_aa: CASSQDMAEAFF

d_call: TRBD2
clone_size: many
v_call: TRBV7-2
cdr3_length: 14
j_call: TRBJ2-1
cdr3_nt: TGTGCCAGCAGCTTCTCTTTAGCGGGGTATGAGCAGTTCTTC
cdr3_aa: CASSFSLAGYEQFF

d_call: NA
clone_size: NA
v_call: TRBV28
cdr3_length: 13
j_call: TRBJ1-2
cdr3_nt: TGTGCCAGCATTACGGTCGGCCGAGGTGGCTACACCTTC
cdr3_aa: CASITVGRGGYTF

d_call: TRBD2
clone_size: few
v_call: TRBV6-1
cdr3_length: 15
j_call: TRBJ2-7
cdr3_nt: TGTGCCAGCAGTCCACTAGCGGGGAGCTCCTACGAGCAGTACTTC
cdr3_aa: CASSPLAGSSYEQYF

d_call: NA
clone_size: many
v_call: TRBV4-3
cdr3_length: 18
j_call: TRBJ2-3
cdr3_nt: TGCGCCAGCAGCCAAGATCGGTTAACCGGACACGTTCAAGATACGCAGTATTTT
cdr3_aa: CASSQDRLTGHVQDTQYF

d_call: NA
clone_size: NA
v_call: TRBV5-6
cdr3_length: 15
j_call: TRBJ2-3
cdr3_nt: TGTGCCAGCAGCTCCCTACATAACGGGGGAGATACGCAGTATTTT
cdr3_aa: CASSSLHNGGDTQYF